This T cell receptor beta chain was obtained from a study of blood T cell repertoires in COVID-19. Those who participated ranged in age from roughly 18 to 95 years and resided in roughly 26 US areas. Trimming took off 0 bases at V and 5 bases at J, with 15 bases between the two ends. CDR3 size: 15 residues. Germline assignment: CDR1 SGHNT and CDR2 YYREEE (reference sequence). Sequencing was performed with immunoSEQ multiplex PCR; in TCRdb, only in-frame clones are kept and a portion is missing. This table holds more than 250,000 clones, 80% to 90% found once. This receptor was identified in a young woman who had recovered from COVID-19. What was sequenced was PBMCs or T cells enriched from blood (not recorded which). The chain employs TRBV5-4 and TRBJ2-7, with a tentative D call TRBD2 (6 bases). The CDR3 DNA reads as TGTGCCAGCAGCTTGGCACTAGTAGGGGAGGACGAGCAGTACTTC. Translated, it gives CASSLALVGEDEQYF. Supplemented by reference TRBV5-4 and TRBJ2-7, the full variable domain reads ETGVTQSPTHLIKTRGQQVTLRCSSQSGHNTVSWYQQALGQGPQFIFQYYREEENGRGNFPPRFSGLQFPNYSSELNVNALELDDSALYLCASSLALVGEDEQYFGPGTRLTVT.